These 15 T cell receptor beta chains originate from one sample sequenced in a study of T cell changes during pregnancy in multiple sclerosis. Sequenced by immunoSEQ multiplex PCR; TCRdb stores in-frame clones only, minus some. This sample has tens of thousands of clones, with about 87% found just once. Specimen: CD4+ T cells from peripheral blood mononuclear cells, collected in the first trimester of pregnancy. The receptors derive from a female donor with multiple sclerosis, enrolled in a pregnancy study.

The V gene is TRBV25-1, the J gene TRBJ1-4; tentatively, D is TRBD1 (5 bases). The CDR3 is 16 amino acids. V was cut by 3 bases and J by 7 bases, with 18 bases left in between. Per the germline V gene, CDR1 is MGHDK and CDR2 is SYGVNS. CDR3 DNA sequence: TGTGCCAGCAGTGATTTTAGTGTGACAGTGGGTGAAAAACTGTTTTTT. Residues: CASSDFSVTVGEKLFF.

The chain joins TRBV6-1 to TRBJ1-4; D perhaps matches TRBD1 (6 bases). The CDR3 is made up of 14 amino acids. Germline V gene lookup returns CDR1 MNHNS and CDR2 SASEGT. The V end was cut by 6 bases, the J end by 7 bases, with 15 bases between. This chain's CDR3 is CASRPTGWTEKLFF. In nucleotides, the CDR3 is TGTGCCAGCAGGCCGACAGGTTGGACTGAAAAACTGTTTTTT.

This clone was detected once. For the CDR3, the DNA is TGTGCCTGGAGGAACAGGGCTAATATGGACACTGAAGCTTTCTTT. Encoded protein: CAWRNRANMDTEAFF. This sequence joins TRBV30 and TRBJ1-1; maybe TRBD1 (6 bases). The CDR3 is made up of 15 amino acids. Germline V gene data show CDR1 as GTSNPN and CDR2 as SVGIG (reference sequence). V lost 3 bases to trimming and J lost 3 bases, with 17 bases between them.

V and J are TRBV4-3 and TRBJ1-1; a weak D match, TRBD1 (6 bases). Germline CDR1 is LGHNA and CDR2 is YSLEER. There are 15 residues in the CDR3. The germline V and J ends were trimmed by 1 base and 5 bases, with 14 bases remaining between them. The CDR3 reads CASSQGNREGTEAFF. The DNA of the CDR3 is TGCGCCAGCAGCCAAGGGAACAGGGAAGGGACTGAAGCTTTCTTT.

This chain connects TRBV2 to TRBJ2-3; 12 bases map to TRBD2. The germline V gene has CDR1 SNHLY and CDR2 FYNNEI. This CDR3 comprises 17 residues. V lost 6 bases, J lost 1 base, and 8 bases stayed unmatched. In nucleotides, the CDR3 is TGTGCCAGCAGAGCCGGGACTAGCGGGCGACGCACAGATACGCAGTATTTT. Encoded protein: CASRAGTSGRRTDTQYF.

The chain joins TRBV7-8 to TRBJ2-3, with 12 bases identical to TRBD2. The germline CDR1 and CDR2 sequences are SGHVS and FQNEAQ. This CDR3 contains 20 residues. Losses at the gene ends were 5 bases for V and 2 bases for J; bases not matched to a gene: 17. The CDR3 DNA reads TGTGCCAGCAGCGCTACATGGGGGTGGACTAGCGGGGAAACCACAGATACGCAGTATTTT. As protein: CASSATWGWTSGETTDTQYF.

The rearrangement uses TRBV29-1 and TRBJ2-1; TRBD2 matches at 9 bases. Germline values: CDR1 SQVTM, CDR2 ANQGSEA. This CDR3 is 16 amino acids long. With 2 bases clipped from V and 7 bases from J, the junction kept 12 bases outside the gene matches. The CDR3 DNA reads TGCAGCGTTGAAAATTTGGCGGGAGGGCTAAGGAATGAGCAGTTCTTC. Translated, it gives CSVENLAGGLRNEQFF.

V is TRBV12-5 and J is TRBJ1-4; D gene uncertain. Looked up from germline, CDR1 is LGHNT and CDR2 is FRNRAP. The CDR3 sequence is 13 residues long. The V end lost 6 bases, the J end lost 8 bases, and 13 bases lay between the germline ends. The CDR3 DNA follows: TGTGCTAGTGGGTTCACGCGGTGGGAAAAACTGTTTTTT. Residues: CASGFTRWEKLFF.

The table lists this clone with a few counts. The chain has TRBV12-5 and TRBJ1-5; 9 positions agree with TRBD1. This CDR3 region has 19 residues. CDR1 and CDR2 from the germline V gene are LGHNT and FRNRAP. V gave up 6 bases and J gave up 0 bases; unmatched junction bases: 15. For the CDR3, the DNA is TGTGCTAGTGGGCCCACTCAAAACAGGGGGCTACTTAGCAATCAGCCCCAGCATTTT. Its protein is CASGPTQNRGLLSNQPQHF.

The chain combines TRBV28 with TRBJ2-7; 13 nucleotides align to TRBD2. The CDR3 runs 18 residues. With 6 bases clipped from V and 0 bases from J, the junction kept 11 bases outside the gene matches. Germline V gene data show CDR1 as MDHEN and CDR2 as SYDVKM. CDR3 nucleotides: TGTGCCAGCAGACCTCTCGGACTAGCGGGAGTTAGCTCCTACGAGCAGTACTTC. Translation gives CASRPLGLAGVSSYEQYF.

This chain connects TRBV5-1 to TRBJ1-1; D is unresolved. CDR1 and CDR2 from the germline V gene are SGHRS and YFSETQ. CDR3 size: 17 residues. The V end was cut by 0 bases, the J end by 3 bases, with 18 bases between. As DNA, the CDR3 is TGCGCCAGCAGCTTGGTCGAAGTGGCGGGAGGGTACACTGAAGCTTTCTTT. Encoded protein: CASSLVEVAGGYTEAFF.

The chain recombines TRBV7-9 with TRBJ1-1; possible D gene TRBD1, 6 bases. V lost 5 bases and J lost 0, with 16 bases in between. The CDR3 contains 16 residues. Germline loops: CDR1 SEHNR, CDR2 FQNEAQ (reference sequence). The chain's CDR3 is CASSRIGRGMNTEAFF. The CDR3 DNA reads TGTGCCAGCAGCCGGATAGGGAGGGGGATGAACACTGAAGCTTTCTTT. The complete variable domain, with remaining parts taken from reference TRBV7-9 and TRBJ1-1, reads DTGVSQNPRHKITKRGQNVTFRCDPISEHNRLYWYRQTLGQGPEFLTYFQNEAQLEKSRLLSDRFSAERPKGSFSTLEIQRTEQGDSAMYLCASSRIGRGMNTEAFFGQGTRLTVV.

CDR3 residues: CASSSTTGVGTEAFF. CDR3 bases: TGCGCCAGCAGCTCGACTACAGGGGTCGGCACTGAAGCTTTCTTT. The chain recombines TRBV5-1 with TRBJ1-1, with TRBD1 matching over 7 bases. CDR1 and CDR2 (germline): SGHRS, YFSETQ. The ends lost 3 bases at V and 4 bases at J; junction bases unmatched: 9. CDR3 size: 15 residues.

This clone was observed once. V is TRBV9 and J is TRBJ1-4; D unresolved. The V end lost 4 bases, the J end lost 8 bases, and 12 bases lay between the germline ends. CDR3 length: 13 residues. Per germline, CDR1 SGDLS and CDR2 YYNGEE. The chain's CDR3 is CASSSSGAEKLFF. DNA for the CDR3: TGTGCCAGCAGCTCCTCAGGTGCCGAAAAACTGTTTTTT. Full variable domain (outside the CDR3, taken from reference TRBV9 and TRBJ1-4): DSGVTQTPKHLITATGQRVTLRCSPRSGDLSVYWYQQSLDQGLQFLIQYYNGEERAKGNILERFSAQQFPDLHSELNLSSLELGDSALYFCASSSSGAEKLFFGSGTQLSVL.

CDR3 residues: CASSFDRGTGELFF. Here the CDR3 DNA reads TGTGCCAGCAGCTTTGACAGGGGAACCGGGGAGCTGTTTTTT. The V gene is TRBV5-4, the J gene TRBJ2-2; 8 bases align to TRBD1. This CDR3 region has 14 residues. Germline trimming cut 2 bases from V and 5 bases from J; bases unmatched to any gene: 2. In germline, CDR1 is SGHNT, CDR2 YYREEE (reference sequence).